This TCR beta chain was retrieved from a study of cytomegalovirus exposure and HLA in healthy donors. This clone was detected only a few times. The CDR3 is 16 amino acids. CDR1 is SNHLY, CDR2 FYNNEI, per germline. Trimming at V came to 1 base and at J to 5 bases, leaving 7 bases not matched to a gene. This PCR relied on a set of 60 Vbeta primers and 13 Jbeta primers. Some clones are missing from TCRdb's copy, which holds only in-frame ones; the method was immunoSEQ multiplex PCR. The table shows about 98,000 clones, with more than 60% occurring only once. Sequenced: PBMCs. This receptor was obtained from a human donor in good health. The chain is built from TRBV2 and TRBJ1-4; 7 bases fit TRBD1. CDR3 protein: CASSEEGWDSNEKLFF. DNA of the CDR3: TGTGCCAGCAGTGAAGAAGGCTGGGACAGCAATGAAAAACTGTTTTTT. The variable domain in full, completed from reference TRBV2 and TRBJ1-4, reads EPEVTQTPSHQVTQMGQEVILRCVPISNHLYFYWYRQILGQKVEFLVSFYNNEISEKSEIFDDQFSVERPDGSNFTLKIRSTKLEDSAMYFCASSEEGWDSNEKLFFGSGTQLSVL.